This T cell receptor (beta chain) was profiled in a study of T cell responses to AZD1222 COVID-19 vaccine. TCRdb keeps only in-frame clones here, not all; method: immunoSEQ multiplex PCR. The table records about 120,000 clones, 70% to 90% of them present only once. Study results and caveats: Spike-spanning, vaccine-associated CD4 TCRs were dominant at 160-218 and 743-854. Only six or seven AZD1222 recipients tested seropositive at baseline.

The germline V gene encodes CDR1 SGHTA and CDR2 FQGTGA. This CDR3 has 13 amino acids. V dropped 2 bases and J dropped 5 bases, with 9 bases sitting between them. Notes on this clone: Its antigen remains unknown.

This chain connects TRBV7-3 to TRBJ1-1; D is unresolved. The receptor was isolated from an adult in good health. This specimen consisted of peripheral blood, obtained on day 0 of AZD1222 vaccination. The CDR3 is CASSLERATEAFF. The CDR3 nucleotides are TGTGCCAGCAGCTTAGAGCGGGCAACTGAAGCTTTCTTT.